A selection of T cell receptor beta chains follows, all from one sample in a study of T cell changes during pregnancy in multiple sclerosis. Here immunoSEQ multiplex PCR was the method, and the copy in TCRdb shows in-frame clones only, minus some. The table has tens of thousands of clones, approximately 92% seen once. Sequencing used peripheral blood, obtained after pregnancy. Receptors were obtained from a female donor in good health, enrolled as a control in a pregnancy study. The conserved cysteine and the conserved F or W are not part of the CDR3 here. A clone size is listed for some rows: how often the clone was seen (once, few, many), or a class if it is expanded.

V: TRBV7-2; J: TRBJ1-1; size: .; CDR3: ASTPGGPEAF
V: TRBV5-1; J: TRBJ2-1; size: .; CDR3: ASSLGLAGGLNEQF
V: TRBV6-5; J: TRBJ1-5; size: once; CDR3: ASSSGWDSPNQPQH
V: TRBV6-4; J: TRBJ2-7; size: .; CDR3: ASSPMGGGTYEQY
V: TRBV7-2; J: TRBJ2-3; size: .; CDR3: ASRAGGWDTQY
V: TRBV7-6; J: TRBJ2-3; size: .; CDR3: ASSPRGRQSTDTQY
V: TRBV4-3; J: TRBJ2-2; size: .; CDR3: ASSQDPAGGGSNTGELF
V: TRBV28; J: TRBJ1-3; size: .; CDR3: ASSLQANSGNTIY
V: TRBV5-1; J: TRBJ2-6; size: .; CDR3: ASSPDRALPGANVLT
V: TRBV6-5; J: TRBJ1-5; size: .; CDR3: ASSPGQVREPQH
V: TRBV7-2; J: TRBJ1-2; size: .; CDR3: ASSLVGQAGYT